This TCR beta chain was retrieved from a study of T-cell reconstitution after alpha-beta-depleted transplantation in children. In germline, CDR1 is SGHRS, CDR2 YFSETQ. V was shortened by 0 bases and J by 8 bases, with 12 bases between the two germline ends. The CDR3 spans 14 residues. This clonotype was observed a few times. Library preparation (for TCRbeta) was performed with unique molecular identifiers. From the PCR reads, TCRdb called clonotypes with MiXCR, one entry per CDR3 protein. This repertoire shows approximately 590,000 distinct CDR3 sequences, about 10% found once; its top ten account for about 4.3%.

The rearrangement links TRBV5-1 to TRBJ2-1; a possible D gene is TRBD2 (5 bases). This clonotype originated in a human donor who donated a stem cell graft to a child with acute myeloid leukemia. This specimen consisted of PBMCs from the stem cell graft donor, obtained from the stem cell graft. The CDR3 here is CASSLGSEGDEQFF. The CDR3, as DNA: TGCGCCAGCAGCTTGGGTTCCGAGGGCGATGAGCAGTTCTTC.